The rows below give T cell receptor beta chains drawn from one sample of a study of T cells after yellow fever vaccination. TCRdb re-analysed the 5' RACE reads in MiXCR, keeping a single row per CDR3 protein. This sample has some 150,000 distinct CDR3 sequences, with around 9.7% found just once. The material sequenced was CD8+ T cells sorted from PBMCs, taken 45 days after the yellow fever booster vaccination. These receptors came from a young man who received the YFV17D yellow fever vaccine. The CDR3 runs from the conserved cysteine through the conserved F or W. Fields, in order: J gene, V gene, clone size, D gene, CDR3 protein, CDR3 DNA. The D gene is left open where the match is weak. The size field is filled for only some rows; it gives once, few, many or a size class.

>TRBJ1-2|TRBV7-3|few|-
CASSPAAGANYGYTF
TGTGCCAGCAGCCCCGCGGCGGGTGCTAACTATGGCTACACCTTC
>TRBJ2-7|TRBV7-2|-|-
CASSLAGGHISYEQYF
TGTGCCAGCAGCTTAGCAGGGGGGCATATCTCCTACGAGCAGTACTTC
>TRBJ1-1|TRBV4-3|few|-
CASSQVLGSNTEAFF
TGCGCCAGCAGCCAGGTTTTAGGCTCAAACACTGAAGCTTTCTTT
>TRBJ1-5|TRBV19|few|-
CASSIIGGSNQPQHF
TGTGCCAGTAGTATAATTGGGGGGAGCAATCAGCCCCAGCATTTT
>TRBJ1-1|TRBV4-1|few|-
CASSRRDGMNTEAFF
TGCGCCAGCAGCCGTCGGGACGGGATGAACACTGAAGCTTTCTTT
>TRBJ2-5|TRBV5-8|few|TRBD1
CASSAGTELQETQYF
TGTGCCAGCAGCGCCGGGACAGAGCTCCAAGAGACCCAGTACTTC
>TRBJ2-3|TRBV9|few|TRBD2
CASSVSSGVIADTQYF
TGTGCCAGCAGCGTCTCTAGCGGGGTAATAGCAGATACGCAGTATTTT
>TRBJ1-1|TRBV20-1|few|-
CSATEPGTEAFF
TGCAGTGCTACTGAGCCGGGGACTGAAGCTTTCTTT
>TRBJ2-2|TRBV7-3|-|-
CASSLNEGELFF
TGTGCCAGCAGCTTAAATGAGGGGGAGCTGTTTTTT
>TRBJ1-1|TRBV7-9|few|-
CASRAGTEAFF
TGTGCCAGCAGGGCCGGGACAGAAGCTTTCTTT
>TRBJ2-5|TRBV20-1|-|-
CSARVRDGQETQYF
TGCAGTGCTAGAGTTCGGGACGGCCAAGAGACCCAGTACTTC
>TRBJ1-2|TRBV11-3|few|-
CASSQPQPREGKAYGYTF
TGTGCCAGCAGCCAACCACAACCACGGGAGGGGAAGGCCTATGGCTACACCTTC
>TRBJ2-1|TRBV7-8|many|TRBD2
CASSDLGGRARGGSSNEQFF
TGTGCCAGCAGCGACCTCGGGGGGCGCGCGCGGGGGGGCTCCTCCAATGAGCAGTTCTTC
>TRBJ2-1|TRBV6-2/TRBV6-3|-|-
CASSTPVENEQFF
TGTGCCAGCAGTACCCCGGTCGAAAATGAGCAGTTCTTC
>TRBJ2-3|TRBV6-5|few|TRBD2
CASSNGGAGDTDTQYF
TGTGCCAGCAGCAACGGGGGGGCCGGGGACACAGATACGCAGTATTTT
>TRBJ1-5|TRBV4-3|few|-
CASSQDQRSNQPQHF
TGCGCCAGCAGCCAAGATCAGCGTAGCAATCAGCCCCAGCATTTT
>TRBJ1-1|TRBV27|-|-
CASSLSSRGANTEAFF
TGTGCCAGCAGTTTATCTAGTCGGGGGGCAAACACTGAAGCTTTCTTT
>TRBJ2-5|TRBV6-5|-|TRBD2
CASSYSGGDETQYF
TGTGCCAGCAGCTATAGCGGGGGGGATGAGACCCAGTACTTC
>TRBJ2-2|TRBV7-3|few|-
CASSLTPRTATNTGELFF
TGTGCCAGCAGCTTAACCCCCCGGACAGCCACAAACACCGGGGAGCTGTTTTTT
>TRBJ2-7|TRBV7-6|few|TRBD1
CASSTGQGVSYEQYF
TGTGCCAGCAGCACCGGACAGGGTGTCTCCTACGAGCAGTACTTC
>TRBJ2-2|TRBV27|-|TRBD2
CASRLLAGGSGELFF
TGTGCCAGCAGGCTACTAGCGGGGGGATCCGGGGAGCTGTTTTTT
>TRBJ2-2|TRBV6-5|few|-
CASSYGSENTGELFF
TGTGCCAGCAGTTACGGTTCCGAGAACACCGGGGAGCTGTTTTTT
>TRBJ1-2|TRBV5-5|few|-
CASSDGTLESYGYTF
TGTGCCAGCAGCGACGGGACATTAGAAAGCTATGGCTACACCTTC
>TRBJ2-7|TRBV4-2|few|-
CASSQPNSGQQYF
TGTGCCAGCAGCCAGCCAAACAGCGGGCAGCAGTACTTC
>TRBJ2-5|TRBV27|-|TRBD2
CASSFRGGMETQYF
TGTGCCAGCAGTTTTCGGGGGGGCATGGAGACCCAGTACTTC
>TRBJ2-3|TRBV7-2|-|-
CASSLVPRGSTDTQYF
TGTGCCAGCAGCTTAGTGCCGCGGGGAAGCACAGATACGCAGTATTTT
>TRBJ1-6|TRBV20-1|-|TRBD1
CSAWTGSGGSNSPLHF
TGCAGTGCTTGGACAGGGAGCGGGGGTAGTAATTCACCCCTCCACTTT
>TRBJ1-2|TRBV19|few|-
CASSIARATVPVGYTF
TGTGCCAGTAGTATTGCCCGCGCGACCGTACCGGTTGGCTACACCTTC
>TRBJ1-1|TRBV6-5|-|TRBD1
CASSSGTGRFTEAFF
TGTGCCAGCAGTTCCGGGACAGGGCGTTTCACTGAAGCTTTCTTT
>TRBJ2-2|TRBV29-1|-|-
CSVEDPTPRGGNTGELFF
TGCAGCGTTGAAGATCCCACCCCTAGGGGGGGGAACACCGGGGAGCTGTTTTTT
>TRBJ2-1|TRBV29-1|-|-
CSSPLDSNEQFF
TGCAGCAGCCCACTAGATAGTAATGAGCAGTTCTTC
>TRBJ1-2|TRBV9|-|-
CASSEYNSHDGYTF
TGTGCCAGCAGTGAGTACAATTCCCACGATGGCTACACCTTC
>TRBJ2-7|TRBV12-3/TRBV12-4|-|-
CASSLSGNEQYF
TGTGCCAGCAGTTTGAGTGGAAACGAGCAGTACTTC
>TRBJ2-2|TRBV5-1|many|-
CASASSGWALEGELFF
TGCGCCAGCGCCTCCAGCGGGTGGGCTTTGGAAGGGGAGCTGTTTTTT
>TRBJ1-1|TRBV7-9|-|-
CASSVSGTQNTEAFF
TGTGCCAGCAGCGTCTCCGGGACCCAGAACACTGAAGCTTTCTTT
>TRBJ2-5|TRBV7-9|few|-
CASSFPDPGVETQYF
TGTGCCAGCAGCTTCCCCGACCCGGGGGTAGAGACCCAGTACTTC
>TRBJ2-7|TRBV27|few|TRBD1
CASSLSRDRYYEQYF
TGTGCCAGCAGTTTATCCCGGGACAGGTACTACGAGCAGTACTTC
>TRBJ1-4|TRBV9|few|TRBD1
CASSGQGGGEKLFF
TGTGCCAGCAGCGGACAGGGAGGTGGTGAAAAACTGTTTTTT
>TRBJ2-7|TRBV19|-|-
CASSIGVTGSYEQYF
TGTGCCAGTAGTATTGGTGTGACAGGTTCCTACGAGCAGTACTTC
>TRBJ2-1|TRBV29-1|few|TRBD1
CSVPTGRGLYNEQFF
TGCAGCGTTCCCACGGGCAGGGGGCTGTACAATGAGCAGTTCTTC